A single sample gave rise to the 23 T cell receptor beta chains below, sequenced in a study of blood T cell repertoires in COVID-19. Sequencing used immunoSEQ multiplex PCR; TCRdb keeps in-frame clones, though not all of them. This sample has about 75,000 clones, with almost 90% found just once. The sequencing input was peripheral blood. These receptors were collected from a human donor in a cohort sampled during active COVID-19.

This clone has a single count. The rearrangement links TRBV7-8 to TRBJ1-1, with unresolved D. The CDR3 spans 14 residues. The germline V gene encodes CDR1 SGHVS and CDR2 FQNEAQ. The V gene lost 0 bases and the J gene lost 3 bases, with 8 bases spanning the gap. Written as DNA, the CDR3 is TGTGCCAGCAGCTTAGCGTCCACGGACACTGAAGCTTTCTTT. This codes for CASSLASTDTEAFF.

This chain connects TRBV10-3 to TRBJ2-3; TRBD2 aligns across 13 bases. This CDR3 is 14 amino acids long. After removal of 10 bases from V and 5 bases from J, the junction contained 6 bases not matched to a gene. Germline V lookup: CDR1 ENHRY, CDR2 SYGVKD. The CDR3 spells CATRTSGRGDTQYF. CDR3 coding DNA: TGTGCCACCAGAACTAGCGGGAGGGGAGATACGCAGTATTTT.

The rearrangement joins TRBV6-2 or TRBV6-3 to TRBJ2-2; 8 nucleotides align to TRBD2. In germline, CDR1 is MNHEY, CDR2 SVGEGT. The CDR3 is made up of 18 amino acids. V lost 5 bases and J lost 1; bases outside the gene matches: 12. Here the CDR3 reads CASSPTLLAGGNTGELFF. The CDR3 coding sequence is TGTGCCAGCAGTCCGACCTTGTTGGCGGGGGGGAACACCGGGGAGCTGTTTTTT.

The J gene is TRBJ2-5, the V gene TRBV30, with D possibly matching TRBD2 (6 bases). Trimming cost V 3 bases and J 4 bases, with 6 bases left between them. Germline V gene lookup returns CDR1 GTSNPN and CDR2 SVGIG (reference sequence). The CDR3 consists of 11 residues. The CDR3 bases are TGTGCCTGGAGCGGGGGAGAGACCCAGTACTTC. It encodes CAWSGGETQYF.

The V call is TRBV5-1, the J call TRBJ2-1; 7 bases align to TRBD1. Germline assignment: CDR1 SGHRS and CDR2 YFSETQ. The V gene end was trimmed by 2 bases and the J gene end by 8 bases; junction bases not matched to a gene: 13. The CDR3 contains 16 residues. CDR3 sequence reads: CASSFKGQVDVDEQFF. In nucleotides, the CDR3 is TGCGCCAGCAGCTTCAAAGGACAGGTGGATGTGGATGAGCAGTTCTTC.

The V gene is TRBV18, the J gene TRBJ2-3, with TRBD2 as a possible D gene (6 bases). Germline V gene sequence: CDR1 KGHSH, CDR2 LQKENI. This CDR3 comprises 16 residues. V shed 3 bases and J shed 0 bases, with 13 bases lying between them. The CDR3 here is CASSPILADSTDTQYF. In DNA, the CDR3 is TGTGCCAGCTCACCTATACTAGCCGATAGCACAGATACGCAGTATTTT.

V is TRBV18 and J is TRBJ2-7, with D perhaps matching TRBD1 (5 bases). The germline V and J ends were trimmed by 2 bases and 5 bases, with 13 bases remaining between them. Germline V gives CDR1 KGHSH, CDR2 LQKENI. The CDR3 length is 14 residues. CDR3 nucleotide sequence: TGTGCCAGCTCACCATACACCAGGGCAGACGAGCAGTACTTC. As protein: CASSPYTRADEQYF.

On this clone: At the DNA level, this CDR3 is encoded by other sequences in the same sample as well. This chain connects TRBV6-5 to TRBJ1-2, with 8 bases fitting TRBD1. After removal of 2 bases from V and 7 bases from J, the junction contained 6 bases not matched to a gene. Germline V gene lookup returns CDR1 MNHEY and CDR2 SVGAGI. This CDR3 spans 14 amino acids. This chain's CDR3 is CASSYTGQGSGYTF. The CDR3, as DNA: TGTGCCAGCAGTTACACCGGACAGGGCTCTGGCTACACCTTC.

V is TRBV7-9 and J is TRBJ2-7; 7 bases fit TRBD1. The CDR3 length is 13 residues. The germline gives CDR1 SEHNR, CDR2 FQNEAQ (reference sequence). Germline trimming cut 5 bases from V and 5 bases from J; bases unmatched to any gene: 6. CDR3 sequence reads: CASSLGQSNEQYF. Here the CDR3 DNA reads TGTGCCAGCAGCCTGGGACAGTCCAACGAGCAGTACTTC.

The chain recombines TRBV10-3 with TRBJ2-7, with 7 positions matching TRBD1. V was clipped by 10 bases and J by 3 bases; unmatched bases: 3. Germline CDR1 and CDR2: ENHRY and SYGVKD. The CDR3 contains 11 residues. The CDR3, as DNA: TGTGCCACGGGACAGCTCTACGAGCAGTACTTC. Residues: CATGQLYEQYF.

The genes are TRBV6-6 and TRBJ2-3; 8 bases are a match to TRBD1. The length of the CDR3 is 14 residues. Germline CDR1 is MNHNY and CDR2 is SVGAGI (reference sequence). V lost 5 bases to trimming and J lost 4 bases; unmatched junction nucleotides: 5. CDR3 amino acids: CASSPPTGADTQYF. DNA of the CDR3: TGTGCCAGCAGTCCCCCGACAGGGGCAGATACGCAGTATTTT.

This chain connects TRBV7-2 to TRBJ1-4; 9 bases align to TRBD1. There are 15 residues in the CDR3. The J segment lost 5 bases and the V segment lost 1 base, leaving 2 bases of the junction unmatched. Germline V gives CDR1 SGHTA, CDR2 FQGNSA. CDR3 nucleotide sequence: TGTGCCAGCAGCTTAGGGGACAGGGTGAATGAAAAACTGTTTTTT. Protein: CASSLGDRVNEKLFF.

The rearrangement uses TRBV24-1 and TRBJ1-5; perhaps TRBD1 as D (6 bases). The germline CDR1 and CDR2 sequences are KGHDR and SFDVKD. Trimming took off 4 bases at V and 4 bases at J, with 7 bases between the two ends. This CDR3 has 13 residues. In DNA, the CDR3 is TGTGCCACCAGTGAAACAGGGAATCAGCCCCAGCATTTT. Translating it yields CATSETGNQPQHF.

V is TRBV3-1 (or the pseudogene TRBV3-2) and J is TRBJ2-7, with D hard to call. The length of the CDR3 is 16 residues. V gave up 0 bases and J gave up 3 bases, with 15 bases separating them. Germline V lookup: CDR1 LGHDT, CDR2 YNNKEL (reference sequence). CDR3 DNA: TGTGCCAGCAGCCAAGATCGAATGGGCTACCTCTACGAGCAGTACTTC. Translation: CASSQDRMGYLYEQYF.

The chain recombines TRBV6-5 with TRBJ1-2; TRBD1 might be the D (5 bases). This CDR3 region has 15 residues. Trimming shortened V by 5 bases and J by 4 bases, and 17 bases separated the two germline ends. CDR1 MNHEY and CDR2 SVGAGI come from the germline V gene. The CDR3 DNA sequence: TGTGCCAGCAGTCAGGACACAGTGGGGCTCTATGGCTACACCTTC. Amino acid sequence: CASSQDTVGLYGYTF.

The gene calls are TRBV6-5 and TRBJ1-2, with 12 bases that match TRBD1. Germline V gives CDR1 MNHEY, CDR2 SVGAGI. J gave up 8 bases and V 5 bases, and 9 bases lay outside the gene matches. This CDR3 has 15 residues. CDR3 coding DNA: TGTGCCAGCAGTACTTTGGGACAGGGGGCGCACGGCTACACCTTC. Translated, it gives CASSTLGQGAHGYTF.

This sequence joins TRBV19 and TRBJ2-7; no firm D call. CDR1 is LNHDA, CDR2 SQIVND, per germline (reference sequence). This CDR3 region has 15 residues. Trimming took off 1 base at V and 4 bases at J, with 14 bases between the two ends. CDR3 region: CASSIAGAASYEQYF. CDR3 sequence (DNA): TGTGCCAGTAGTATAGCCGGAGCCGCCTCGTACGAGCAGTACTTC.

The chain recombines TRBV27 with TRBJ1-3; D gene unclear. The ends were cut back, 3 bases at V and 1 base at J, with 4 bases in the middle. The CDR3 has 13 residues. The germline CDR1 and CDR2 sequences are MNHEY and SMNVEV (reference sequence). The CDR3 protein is CASSFQSGNTIYF. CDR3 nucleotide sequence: TGTGCCAGCAGTTTCCAGTCTGGAAACACCATATATTTT.

Here the CDR3 reads CASRSLQADTQYF. In DNA form, the CDR3 reads TGTGCCAGCAGATCACTCCAGGCAGATACGCAGTATTTT. V usage is TRBV13 and J usage is TRBJ2-3, with D unresolved. The CDR3 is 13 amino acids. Per the germline V gene, CDR1 is PRHDT and CDR2 is FYEKMQ (reference sequence). Trimming pared 6 bases from V and 4 bases from J, leaving 11 bases between.

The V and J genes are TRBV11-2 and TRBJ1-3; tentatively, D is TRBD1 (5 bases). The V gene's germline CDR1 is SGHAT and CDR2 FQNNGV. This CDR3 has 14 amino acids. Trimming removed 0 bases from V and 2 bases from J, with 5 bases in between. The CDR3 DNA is TGTGCCAGCAGCTTAGACAGGGCTGGAAACACCATATATTTT. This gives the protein CASSLDRAGNTIYF.

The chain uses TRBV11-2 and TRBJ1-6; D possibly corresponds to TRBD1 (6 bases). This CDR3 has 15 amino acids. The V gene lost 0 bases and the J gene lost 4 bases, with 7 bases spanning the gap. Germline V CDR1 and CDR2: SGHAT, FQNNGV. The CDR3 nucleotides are TGTGCCAGCAGCTTAGAGACAGGTTATAATTCACCCCTCCACTTT. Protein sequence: CASSLETGYNSPLHF.

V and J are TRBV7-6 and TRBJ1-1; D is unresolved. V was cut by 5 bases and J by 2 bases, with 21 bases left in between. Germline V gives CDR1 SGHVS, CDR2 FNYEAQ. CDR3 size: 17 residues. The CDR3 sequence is CASSQAHFPHLNTEAFF. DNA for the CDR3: TGTGCCAGCAGCCAGGCGCACTTCCCCCATTTAAACACTGAAGCTTTCTTT.

In DNA, the CDR3 is TGTGCCAGCAGCCAAGTTAGCGGGCAGAGCAATCAGCCCCAGCATTTT. It is translated as CASSQVSGQSNQPQHF. V and J are TRBV4-2 and TRBJ1-5; no definite D call. The CDR3 contains 16 residues. CDR1 is LGHNA and CDR2 is YNFKEQ in the germline V gene. The V end lost 1 base, the J end lost 1 base, and 11 bases lay between the germline ends.